The text below deals with one T cell receptor (beta chain). This CDR3 is built from 14 residues. Germline CDR1 is WSHSY and CDR2 is SAAADI. Trimming stripped 2 bases from V and 2 bases from J, with 10 bases between. These data belong to a study of blood T cells in healthy people across ages. Study context: Through template switching, about one barcoded beta molecule was captured per two T cells, as measured in model experiments.

A second roughly 6 to 11 cycle PCR used barcoded and J-beta primers. One entry per CDR3 protein results from TCRdb running MiXCR on the 5' RACE reads. The table lists approximately 800,000 distinct CDR3 sequences, around 25% of them singletons. This sample was also put to use in a study of T cells of mothers and their children. As reported in that work: Overlap measured in related mother-child pairs was slightly, non-significantly higher than in unrelated pairs.

The clonotype comes from a boy younger than 18 in good health. V is TRBV10-2 and J is TRBJ2-7; TRBD1 is a possible D gene (6 bases). The sample consisted of blood. CDR3 amino acids: CASSETGKTYEQYF. The CDR3 DNA reads as TGCGCCAGCAGTGAGACAGGGAAAACCTACGAGCAGTACTTC.